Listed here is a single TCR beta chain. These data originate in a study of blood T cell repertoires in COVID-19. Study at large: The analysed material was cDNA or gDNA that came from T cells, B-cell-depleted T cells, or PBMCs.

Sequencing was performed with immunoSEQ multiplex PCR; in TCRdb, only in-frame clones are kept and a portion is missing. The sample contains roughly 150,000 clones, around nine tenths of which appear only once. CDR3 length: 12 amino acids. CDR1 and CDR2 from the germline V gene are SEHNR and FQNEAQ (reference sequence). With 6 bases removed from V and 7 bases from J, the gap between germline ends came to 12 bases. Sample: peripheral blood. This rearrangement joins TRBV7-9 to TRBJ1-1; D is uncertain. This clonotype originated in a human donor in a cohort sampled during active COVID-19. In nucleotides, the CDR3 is TGTGCCAGCAGTTCAGTAACAGATGAAGCTTTCTTT. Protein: CASSSVTDEAFF. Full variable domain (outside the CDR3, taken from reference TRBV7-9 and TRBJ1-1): DTGVSQNPRHKITKRGQNVTFRCDPISEHNRLYWYRQTLGQGPEFLTYFQNEAQLEKSRLLSDRFSAERPKGSFSTLEIQRTEQGDSAMYLCASSSVTDEAFFGQGTRLTVV.